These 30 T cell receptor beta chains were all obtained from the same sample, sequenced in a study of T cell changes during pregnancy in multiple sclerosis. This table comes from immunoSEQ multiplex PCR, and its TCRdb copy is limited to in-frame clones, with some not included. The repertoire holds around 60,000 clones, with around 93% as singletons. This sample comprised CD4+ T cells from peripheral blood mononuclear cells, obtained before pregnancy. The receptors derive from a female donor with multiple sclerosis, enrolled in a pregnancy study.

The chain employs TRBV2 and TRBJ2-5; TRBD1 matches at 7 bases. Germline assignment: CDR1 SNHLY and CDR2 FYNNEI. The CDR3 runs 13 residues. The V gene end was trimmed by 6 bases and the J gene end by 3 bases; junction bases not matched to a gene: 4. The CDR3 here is CASRPTGEETQYF. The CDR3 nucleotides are TGTGCCAGCAGACCCACAGGGGAAGAGACCCAGTACTTC.

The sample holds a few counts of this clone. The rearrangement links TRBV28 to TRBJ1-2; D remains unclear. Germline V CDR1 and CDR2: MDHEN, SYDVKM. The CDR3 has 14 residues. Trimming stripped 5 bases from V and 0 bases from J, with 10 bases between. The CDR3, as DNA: TGTGCCAGCAGTCCAATTAGAGCTAACTATGGCTACACCTTC. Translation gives CASSPIRANYGYTF.

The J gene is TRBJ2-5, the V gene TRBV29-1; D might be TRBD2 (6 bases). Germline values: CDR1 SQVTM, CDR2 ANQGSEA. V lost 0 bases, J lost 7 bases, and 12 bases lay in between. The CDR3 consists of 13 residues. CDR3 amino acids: CSVEEVLSGTQYF. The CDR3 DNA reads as TGCAGCGTTGAAGAGGTCCTTAGCGGGACCCAGTACTTC.

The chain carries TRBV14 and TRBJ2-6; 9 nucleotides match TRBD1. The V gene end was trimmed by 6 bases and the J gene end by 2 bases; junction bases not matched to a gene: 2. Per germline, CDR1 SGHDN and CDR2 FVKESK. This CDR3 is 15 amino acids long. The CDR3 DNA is TGTGCCAGCAGGCGGACAGGGGCTGGGGCCAACGTCCTGACTTTC. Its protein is CASRRTGAGANVLTF.

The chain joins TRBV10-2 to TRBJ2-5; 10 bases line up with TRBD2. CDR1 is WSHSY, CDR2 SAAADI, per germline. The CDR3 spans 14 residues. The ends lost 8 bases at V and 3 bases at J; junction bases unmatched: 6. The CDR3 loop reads CASRPSGSKETQYF. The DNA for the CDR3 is TGCGCCAGCCGTCCTAGCGGGAGCAAAGAGACCCAGTACTTC.

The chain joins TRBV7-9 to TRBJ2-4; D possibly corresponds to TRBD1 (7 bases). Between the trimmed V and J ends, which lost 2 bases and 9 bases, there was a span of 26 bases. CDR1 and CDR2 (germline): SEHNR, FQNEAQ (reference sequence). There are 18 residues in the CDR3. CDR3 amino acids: CASSLIQGGTGFMRIQYF. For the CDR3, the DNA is TGTGCCAGCAGCTTAATCCAGGGGGGAACTGGATTCATGCGCATTCAGTACTTC.

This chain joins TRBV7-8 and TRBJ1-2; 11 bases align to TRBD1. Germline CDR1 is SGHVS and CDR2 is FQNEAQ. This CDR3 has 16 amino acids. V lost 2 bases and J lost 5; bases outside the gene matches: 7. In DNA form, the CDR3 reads TGTGCCAGCAGCTTACCTGGGACAGGGGGTCCATATGGCTACACCTTC. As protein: CASSLPGTGGPYGYTF. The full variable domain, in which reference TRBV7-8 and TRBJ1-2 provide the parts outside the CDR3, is GAGVSQSPRYKVAKRGQDVALRCDPISGHVSLFWYQQALGQGPEFLTYFQNEAQLDKSGLPSDRFFAERPEGSVSTLKIQRTQQEDSAVYLCASSLPGTGGPYGYTFGSGTRLTVV.

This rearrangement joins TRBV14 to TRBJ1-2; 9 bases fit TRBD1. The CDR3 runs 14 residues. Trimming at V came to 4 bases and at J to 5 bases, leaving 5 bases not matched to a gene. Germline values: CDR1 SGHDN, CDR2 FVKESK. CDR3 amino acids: CASSLGTGSYGYTF. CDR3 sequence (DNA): TGTGCCAGCAGCCTCGGGACAGGGAGTTATGGCTACACCTTC. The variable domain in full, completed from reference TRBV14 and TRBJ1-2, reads EAGVTQFPSHSVIEKGQTVTLRCDPISGHDNLYWYRRVMGKEIKFLLHFVKESKQDESGMPNNRFLAERTGGTYSTLKVQPAELEDSGVYFCASSLGTGSYGYTFGSGTRLTVV.

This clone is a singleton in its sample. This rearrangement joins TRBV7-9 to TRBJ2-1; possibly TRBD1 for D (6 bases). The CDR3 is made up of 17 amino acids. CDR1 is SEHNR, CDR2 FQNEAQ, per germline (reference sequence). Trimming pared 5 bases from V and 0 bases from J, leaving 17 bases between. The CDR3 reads CASSRKDSSISYNEQFF. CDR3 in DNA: TGTGCCAGCAGCCGGAAGGACAGCTCGATCTCCTACAATGAGCAGTTCTTC.

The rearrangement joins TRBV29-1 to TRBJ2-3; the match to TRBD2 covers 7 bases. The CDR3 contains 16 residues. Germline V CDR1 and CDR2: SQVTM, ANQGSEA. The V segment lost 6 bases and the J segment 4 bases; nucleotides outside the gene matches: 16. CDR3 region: CSVPRGASGRADTQYF. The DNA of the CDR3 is TGCAGCGTCCCCCGAGGAGCTAGCGGAAGGGCAGATACGCAGTATTTT.

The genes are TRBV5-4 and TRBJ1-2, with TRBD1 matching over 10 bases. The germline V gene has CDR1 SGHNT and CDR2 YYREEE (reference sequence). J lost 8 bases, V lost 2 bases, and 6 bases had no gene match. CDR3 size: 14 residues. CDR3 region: CASSLDRGLRGYTF. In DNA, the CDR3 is TGTGCCAGCAGCTTAGACAGGGGGCTAAGAGGCTACACCTTC.

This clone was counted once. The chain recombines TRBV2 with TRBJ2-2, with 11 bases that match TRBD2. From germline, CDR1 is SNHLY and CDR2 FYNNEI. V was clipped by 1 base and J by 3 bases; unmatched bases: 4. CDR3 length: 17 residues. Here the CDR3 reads CASSEGRLAGYTGELFF. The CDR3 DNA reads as TGTGCCAGCAGTGAAGGTCGACTAGCGGGATACACCGGGGAGCTGTTTTTT.

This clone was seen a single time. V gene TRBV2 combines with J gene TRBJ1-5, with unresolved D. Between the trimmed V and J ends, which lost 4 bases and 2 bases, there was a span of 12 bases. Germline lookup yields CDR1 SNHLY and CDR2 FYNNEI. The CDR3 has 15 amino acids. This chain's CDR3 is CASSGASNGNQPQHF. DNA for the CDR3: TGTGCCAGCAGTGGGGCCTCCAATGGCAATCAGCCCCAGCATTTT.

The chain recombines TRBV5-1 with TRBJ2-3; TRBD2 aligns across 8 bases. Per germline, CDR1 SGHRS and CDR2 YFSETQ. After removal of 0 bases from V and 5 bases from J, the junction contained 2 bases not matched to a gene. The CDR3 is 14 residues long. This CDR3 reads CASSLAGGQDTQYF. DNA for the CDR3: TGCGCCAGCAGCTTGGCGGGAGGGCAAGATACGCAGTATTTT.

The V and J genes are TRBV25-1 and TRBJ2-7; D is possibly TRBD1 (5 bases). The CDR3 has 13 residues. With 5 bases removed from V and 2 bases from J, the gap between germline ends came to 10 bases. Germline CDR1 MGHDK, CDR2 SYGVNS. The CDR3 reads CASSRQGTYEQYF. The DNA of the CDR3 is TGTGCCAGCAGTCGCCAGGGAACCTACGAGCAGTACTTC.

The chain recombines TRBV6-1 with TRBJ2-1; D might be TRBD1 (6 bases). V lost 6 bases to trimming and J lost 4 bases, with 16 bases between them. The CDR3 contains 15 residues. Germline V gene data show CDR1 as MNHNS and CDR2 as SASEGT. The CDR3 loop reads CASSGAGAGYNEQFF. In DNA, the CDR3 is TGTGCCAGCAGCGGGGCAGGGGCAGGTTACAATGAGCAGTTCTTC.

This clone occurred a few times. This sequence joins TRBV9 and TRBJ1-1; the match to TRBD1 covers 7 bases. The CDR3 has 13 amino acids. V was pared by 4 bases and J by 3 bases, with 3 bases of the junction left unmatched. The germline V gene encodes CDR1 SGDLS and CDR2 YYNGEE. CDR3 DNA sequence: TGTGCCAGCAGCCTTACAGGGGACACTGAAGCTTTCTTT. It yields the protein CASSLTGDTEAFF.

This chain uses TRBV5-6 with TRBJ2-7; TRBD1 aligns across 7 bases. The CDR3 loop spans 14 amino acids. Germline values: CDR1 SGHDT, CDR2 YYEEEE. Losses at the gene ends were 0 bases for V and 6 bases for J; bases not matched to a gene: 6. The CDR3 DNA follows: TGTGCCAGCAGCTTGGAGCCGACAGGGACCGAGCAGTACTTC. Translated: CASSLEPTGTEQYF.

The CDR3 sequence is CASSLVGLVGDEQFF. For the CDR3, the DNA is TGCGCCAGCAGCTTGGTCGGACTAGTTGGCGATGAGCAGTTCTTC. The J gene is TRBJ2-1, the V gene TRBV5-1; TRBD2 matches 7 bases. The CDR3 has 15 residues. Trimming took 0 bases from V and 8 from J; bases not matched to a gene: 8. CDR1 SGHRS and CDR2 YFSETQ come from the germline V gene.

As DNA, the CDR3 is TGTGCCAGCAGCCCCGCAGACACTGAAGCTTTCTTT. Encoded protein: CASSPADTEAFF. The J gene is TRBJ1-1, the V gene TRBV5-4; D unclear. This CDR3 spans 12 amino acids. The ends were cut back, 4 bases at V and 3 bases at J, with 7 bases in the middle. CDR1 is SGHNT and CDR2 is YYREEE in the germline V gene (reference sequence).

CDR3 nucleotide sequence: TGTGCCAGCAGAAATAAAGGGGGCAGTGAAGCTTTCTTT. This codes for CASRNKGGSEAFF. This chain links TRBV25-1 with TRBJ1-1, with 7 nucleotides matching TRBD1. The germline gives CDR1 MGHDK, CDR2 SYGVNS. The CDR3 sequence is 13 residues long. Losses at the gene ends were 6 bases for V and 7 bases for J; bases not matched to a gene: 8. Supplemented by reference TRBV25-1 and TRBJ1-1, the full variable domain reads EADIYQTPRYLVIGTGKKITLECSQTMGHDKMYWYQQDPGMELHLIHYSYGVNSTEKGDLSSESTVSRIRTEHFPLTLESARPSHTSQYLCASRNKGGSEAFFGQGTRLTVV.

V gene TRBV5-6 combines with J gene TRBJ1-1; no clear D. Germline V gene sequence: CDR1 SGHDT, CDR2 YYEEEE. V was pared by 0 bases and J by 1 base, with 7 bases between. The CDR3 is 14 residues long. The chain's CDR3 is CASSLEAGNTEAFF. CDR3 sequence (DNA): TGTGCCAGCAGCTTGGAGGCGGGGAACACTGAAGCTTTCTTT.

CDR3 sequence: CASSYKDTYNTGELFF. The CDR3 DNA is TGTGCCAGCAGTTACAAAGACACGTATAACACCGGGGAGCTGTTTTTT. The rearrangement links TRBV27 to TRBJ2-2; D remains unclear. The CDR3 consists of 16 residues. Germline V gene data show CDR1 as MNHEY and CDR2 as SMNVEV (reference sequence). V was shortened by 4 bases and J by 2 bases, with 14 bases between the two germline ends.

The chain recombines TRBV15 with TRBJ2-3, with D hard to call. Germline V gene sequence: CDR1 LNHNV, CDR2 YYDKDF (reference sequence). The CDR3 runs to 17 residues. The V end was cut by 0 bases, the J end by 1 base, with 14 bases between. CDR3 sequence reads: CATSRDLETTRTDTQYF. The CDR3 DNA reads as TGTGCCACCAGCAGAGATTTAGAGACGACTCGCACAGATACGCAGTATTTT.

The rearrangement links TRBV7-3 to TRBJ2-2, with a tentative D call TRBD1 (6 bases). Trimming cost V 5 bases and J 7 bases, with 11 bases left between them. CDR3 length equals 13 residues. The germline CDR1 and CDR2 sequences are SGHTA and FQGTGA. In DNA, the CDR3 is TGTGCCAGCAGCCCTCTAGGGGGCGGGGAGCTGTTTTTT. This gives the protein CASSPLGGGELFF.

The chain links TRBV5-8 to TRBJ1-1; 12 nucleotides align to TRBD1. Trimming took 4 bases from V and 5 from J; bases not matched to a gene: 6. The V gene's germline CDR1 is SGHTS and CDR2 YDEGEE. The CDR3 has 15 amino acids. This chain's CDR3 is CASSLGTGGGTEAFF. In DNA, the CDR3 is TGTGCCAGCAGCCTTGGGACAGGGGGCGGGACTGAAGCTTTCTTT.

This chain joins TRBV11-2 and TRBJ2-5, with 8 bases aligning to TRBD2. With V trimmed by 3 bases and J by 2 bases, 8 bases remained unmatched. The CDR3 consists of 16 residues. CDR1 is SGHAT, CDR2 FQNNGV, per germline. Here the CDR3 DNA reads TGTGCCAGCAGCTTCTCCCTCACTAGCGGACAAGAGACCCAGTACTTC. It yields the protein CASSFSLTSGQETQYF.

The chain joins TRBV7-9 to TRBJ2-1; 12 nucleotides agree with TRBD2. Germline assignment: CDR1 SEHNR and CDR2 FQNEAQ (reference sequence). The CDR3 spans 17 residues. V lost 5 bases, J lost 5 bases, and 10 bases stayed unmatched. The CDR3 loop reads CASSKPGTSGSDNEQFF. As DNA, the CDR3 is TGTGCCAGCAGCAAACCCGGGACTAGCGGGTCAGACAATGAGCAGTTCTTC.

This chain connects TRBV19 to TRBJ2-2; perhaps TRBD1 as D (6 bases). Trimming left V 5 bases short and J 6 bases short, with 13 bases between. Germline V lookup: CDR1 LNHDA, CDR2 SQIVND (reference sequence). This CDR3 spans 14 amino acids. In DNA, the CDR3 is TGTGCCAGTAGTCCCCCTGGGGGCCCCGGGGAGCTGTTTTTT. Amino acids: CASSPPGGPGELFF.

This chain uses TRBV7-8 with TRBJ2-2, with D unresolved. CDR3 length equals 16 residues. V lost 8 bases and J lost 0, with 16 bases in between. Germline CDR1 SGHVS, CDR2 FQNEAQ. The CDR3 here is CASSLEMAANTGELFF. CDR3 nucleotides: TGTGCCAGCTCCCTCGAAATGGCCGCGAACACCGGGGAGCTGTTTTTT. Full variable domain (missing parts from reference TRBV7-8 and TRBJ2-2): GAGVSQSPRYKVAKRGQDVALRCDPISGHVSLFWYQQALGQGPEFLTYFQNEAQLDKSGLPSDRFFAERPEGSVSTLKIQRTQQEDSAVYLCASSLEMAANTGELFFGEGSRLTVL.